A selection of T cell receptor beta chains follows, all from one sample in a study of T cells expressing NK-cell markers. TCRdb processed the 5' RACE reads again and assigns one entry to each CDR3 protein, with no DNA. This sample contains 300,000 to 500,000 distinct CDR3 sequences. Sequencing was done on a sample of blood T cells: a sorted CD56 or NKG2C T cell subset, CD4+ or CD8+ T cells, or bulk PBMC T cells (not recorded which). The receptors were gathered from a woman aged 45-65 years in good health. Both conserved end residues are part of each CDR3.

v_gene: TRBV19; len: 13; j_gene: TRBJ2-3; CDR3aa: CASMVGAGDTQYF
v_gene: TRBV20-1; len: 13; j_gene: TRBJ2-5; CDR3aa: CSARPPGRETQYF
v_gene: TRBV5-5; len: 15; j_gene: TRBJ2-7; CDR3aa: CASSLVLRANYEQYF
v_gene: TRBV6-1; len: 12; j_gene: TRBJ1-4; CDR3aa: CASRDRGRGPFF
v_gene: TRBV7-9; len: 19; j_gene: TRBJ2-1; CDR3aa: CASSPLLAGESSHYNEQFF
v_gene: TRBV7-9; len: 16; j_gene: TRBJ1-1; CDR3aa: CASSKFAGTGNTEAFF
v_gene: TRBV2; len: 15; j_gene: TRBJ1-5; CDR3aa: CASSSGTGGLESQHF
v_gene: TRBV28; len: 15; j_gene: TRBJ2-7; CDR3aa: CASNSPGTSSYEQYF
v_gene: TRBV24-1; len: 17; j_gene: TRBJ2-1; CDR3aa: CATRPKREGPGRNEQFF
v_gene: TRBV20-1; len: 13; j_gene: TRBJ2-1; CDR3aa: CSADRDSYNEQFF